These T cell receptor beta chains were read from a single sample in a study of T cells in Graves' hyperthyroidism and ophthalmopathy. MiXCR was run by TCRdb on the multiplex PCR reads, yielding one entry per CDR3 protein. Seen here are under 400,000 distinct CDR3 sequences, 20% to 30% observed once, and the top ten hold roughly 70%. What was sequenced was blood. All receptors derive from a man aged 50 to 59 with Graves' hyperthyroidism. CDR3s include the opening cysteine and the closing phenylalanine or tryptophan. Each record gives: J gene, V gene, clone size, CDR3 length, D gene, CDR3 DNA, CDR3 protein. D genes are given only for firm matches. A row's size may be missing; if present it is once, few, many or a size class.

j_call: TRBJ2-1
v_call: TRBV6-1
clone_size: many
cdr3_length: 15
d_call: TRBD2
cdr3_nt: TGTGCCACCTCCCGGAGAGGGAGGGCCTACAATGAGCAGTTCTTC
cdr3_aa: CATSRRGRAYNEQFF

j_call: TRBJ1-5
v_call: TRBV19
clone_size: few
cdr3_length: 17
d_call: TRBD1
cdr3_nt: TGTGCCAGTAGTTTTTCTTCAGTGACAGGGAGCAATCAGCCCCAGCATTTT
cdr3_aa: CASSFSSVTGSNQPQHF

j_call: TRBJ2-7
v_call: TRBV19
clone_size: few
cdr3_length: 14
d_call: TRBD1
cdr3_nt: TGTGCCAGTAGTATCTCCAGGGGGACGGGCGAGCAGTACTTC
cdr3_aa: CASSISRGTGEQYF

j_call: TRBJ1-6
v_call: TRBV7-2
clone_size: .
cdr3_length: 15
d_call: .
cdr3_nt: TGTGCCAGCAGCAGAACCGGGCCAGCTAATTCACCCCTCCACTTT
cdr3_aa: CASSRTGPANSPLHF

j_call: TRBJ1-2
v_call: TRBV7-2
clone_size: .
cdr3_length: 15
d_call: .
cdr3_nt: TGTGCCAGCAGCTTAGTCGGGGACTCAAACTATGGCTACACCTTC
cdr3_aa: CASSLVGDSNYGYTF

j_call: TRBJ2-1
v_call: TRBV12-3/TRBV12-4
clone_size: few
cdr3_length: 13
d_call: TRBD2
cdr3_nt: TGTGCCAGCAAAAACGCGGGAGCGGATGAGCAGTTCTTC
cdr3_aa: CASKNAGADEQFF

j_call: TRBJ2-3
v_call: TRBV5-1
clone_size: .
cdr3_length: 17
d_call: TRBD2
cdr3_nt: TGCGCCAGCAGCTTCGGGACTAGCGGGTACAGCACAGATACGCAGTATTTT
cdr3_aa: CASSFGTSGYSTDTQYF

j_call: TRBJ2-1
v_call: TRBV24-1
clone_size: .
cdr3_length: 16
d_call: .
cdr3_nt: TGTGCCACCAGTCCCGGGCGGGGCGAGCTTTACAATGAGCAGTTCTTC
cdr3_aa: CATSPGRGELYNEQFF

j_call: TRBJ2-7
v_call: TRBV6-1
clone_size: .
cdr3_length: 13
d_call: .
cdr3_nt: TGTGCCAGCAGTGAAAGACGGGGGTGGGAGCAGTACTTC
cdr3_aa: CASSERRGWEQYF

j_call: TRBJ2-7
v_call: TRBV14
clone_size: .
cdr3_length: 14
d_call: TRBD1
cdr3_nt: TGTGCCAGCAGCCAAAGCGACAGGGGGCACGAGCAGTACTTC
cdr3_aa: CASSQSDRGHEQYF

j_call: TRBJ2-3
v_call: TRBV27
clone_size: many
cdr3_length: 16
d_call: TRBD2
cdr3_nt: TGTGCCAGCAGTTCCAAGCGGGAGGCGGGCACAGATACGCAGTATTTT
cdr3_aa: CASSSKREAGTDTQYF

j_call: TRBJ1-3
v_call: TRBV11-2
clone_size: many
cdr3_length: 15
d_call: .
cdr3_nt: TGTGCCAGCAGCTTAGCCAGGGAGTCTGGAAACACCATATATTTT
cdr3_aa: CASSLARESGNTIYF

j_call: TRBJ2-1
v_call: TRBV9
clone_size: .
cdr3_length: 15
d_call: TRBD2
cdr3_nt: TGTGCCAGCAGCCCGACTAGCGGGAGAAGCCATGAGCAGTTCTTC
cdr3_aa: CASSPTSGRSHEQFF

j_call: TRBJ2-4
v_call: TRBV7-2
clone_size: few
cdr3_length: 14
d_call: .
cdr3_nt: TGTGCCAGCAGCCCGACTAGTCAGAGTGCCATTCAGTACTTC
cdr3_aa: CASSPTSQSAIQYF

j_call: TRBJ2-5
v_call: TRBV4-1
clone_size: .
cdr3_length: 15
d_call: TRBD1
cdr3_nt: TGCGCCAGCAGCCGAAAAACAGGGGGCCAAGAGACCCAGTACTTC
cdr3_aa: CASSRKTGGQETQYF

j_call: TRBJ2-1
v_call: TRBV12-3/TRBV12-4
clone_size: many
cdr3_length: 17
d_call: TRBD2
cdr3_nt: TGTGCCAGCAGTTCGACCATCGGGAGGTCGGCGGGGTTTGAGCAGTTCTTC
cdr3_aa: CASSSTIGRSAGFEQFF

j_call: TRBJ2-1
v_call: TRBV6-1
clone_size: few
cdr3_length: 19
d_call: TRBD2
cdr3_nt: TGTGCCAGCAGTCCGACCTGGGGGAGACTAGCGGGAGTGACGAATGAGCAGTTCTTC
cdr3_aa: CASSPTWGRLAGVTNEQFF

j_call: TRBJ2-1
v_call: TRBV24-1
clone_size: .
cdr3_length: 13
d_call: .
cdr3_nt: TGTGCCACCAGGTCACGTAGCTACAATGAGCGGTTCTTC
cdr3_aa: CATRSRSYNERFF

j_call: TRBJ1-2
v_call: TRBV7-9
clone_size: few
cdr3_length: 14
d_call: .
cdr3_nt: TGTGCCAGCAGCTTAGAAGGGGAGGGCTATGGCTACACCTTC
cdr3_aa: CASSLEGEGYGYTF

j_call: TRBJ1-4
v_call: TRBV7-6
clone_size: .
cdr3_length: 14
d_call: .
cdr3_nt: TGTGCCAGCAGCTTGGACGGCCGTAATGAAAAACTGTTTTTT
cdr3_aa: CASSLDGRNEKLFF

j_call: TRBJ2-2
v_call: TRBV27
clone_size: few
cdr3_length: 13
d_call: .
cdr3_nt: TGTGCCAGCAGTTCCTCAGGTGTCGGGGAGCTGTTTTTT
cdr3_aa: CASSSSGVGELFF

j_call: TRBJ1-1
v_call: TRBV18
clone_size: few
cdr3_length: 16
d_call: TRBD1
cdr3_nt: TGTGCCAGCTCCCCCCGGACAGGAGAGATGAACACTGAAGCTTTCTTT
cdr3_aa: CASSPRTGEMNTEAFF

j_call: TRBJ2-7
v_call: TRBV6-1
clone_size: many
cdr3_length: 13
d_call: .
cdr3_nt: TGTGCCAGCACGGCAGGTGTAGCCTACGAGCAGTACTTC
cdr3_aa: CASTAGVAYEQYF

j_call: TRBJ2-7
v_call: TRBV5-1
clone_size: few
cdr3_length: 16
d_call: TRBD1
cdr3_nt: TGCGCCAGCAGCCAAACACTTTCTCAGGGGGCGGACGAGCAGTACTTC
cdr3_aa: CASSQTLSQGADEQYF

j_call: TRBJ2-2
v_call: TRBV28
clone_size: many
cdr3_length: 16
d_call: .
cdr3_nt: TGTGCCAGCAGCCCGACAAGCGGAAGTGGTACCGGGGAGCTGTTTTTT
cdr3_aa: CASSPTSGSGTGELFF

j_call: TRBJ2-7
v_call: TRBV29-1
clone_size: few
cdr3_length: 13
d_call: .
cdr3_nt: TGCAGCGTTGAGGGGACTGGACTCTACGAGCAGTACTTC
cdr3_aa: CSVEGTGLYEQYF

j_call: TRBJ1-1
v_call: TRBV6-1
clone_size: .
cdr3_length: 16
d_call: .
cdr3_nt: TGTGCCAGCAGTTCCCTTGAGACGGGACCGAACACTGAAGCTTTCTTT
cdr3_aa: CASSSLETGPNTEAFF

j_call: TRBJ1-1
v_call: TRBV27
clone_size: .
cdr3_length: 14
d_call: .
cdr3_nt: TGTGCCAGCAGTTTATTCCCCAGGGTGCCTGAAGCTTTCTTT
cdr3_aa: CASSLFPRVPEAFF

j_call: TRBJ2-7
v_call: TRBV6-1
clone_size: few
cdr3_length: 15
d_call: .
cdr3_nt: TGTGCCAGCAGGGGGGGACTCAGGAGCTCCTACGAGCAGTACTTC
cdr3_aa: CASRGGLRSSYEQYF

j_call: TRBJ1-1
v_call: TRBV7-3
clone_size: .
cdr3_length: 13
d_call: .
cdr3_nt: TGTGCCAGCAGCTCCGACTGGAACACTGAAGCTTTCTTT
cdr3_aa: CASSSDWNTEAFF

j_call: TRBJ1-3
v_call: TRBV30
clone_size: .
cdr3_length: 14
d_call: .
cdr3_nt: TGTGCCTGGAGTGTTGGGGTTTCTGGAAACACCATATATTTT
cdr3_aa: CAWSVGVSGNTIYF

j_call: TRBJ1-1
v_call: TRBV7-9
clone_size: .
cdr3_length: 13
d_call: TRBD1
cdr3_nt: TGTGCCATACTGATAGACCGGGACAGAGAAGCTTTCTTT
cdr3_aa: CAILIDRDREAFF

j_call: TRBJ2-3
v_call: TRBV7-8
clone_size: many
cdr3_length: 14
d_call: .
cdr3_nt: TGTGCCAGCAGCTCTGGGGTAACCACAGATACGCAGTATTTT
cdr3_aa: CASSSGVTTDTQYF

j_call: TRBJ1-2
v_call: TRBV5-5
clone_size: .
cdr3_length: 15
d_call: .
cdr3_nt: TGTGCCAGCAGCTTCCGGGACCGAGATCACTATGGCTACACCTTC
cdr3_aa: CASSFRDRDHYGYTF

j_call: TRBJ2-7
v_call: TRBV29-1
clone_size: .
cdr3_length: 14
d_call: TRBD2
cdr3_nt: TGCAGCGTTGAAGATAGAGCGGGAGGCTACGAGCAGTACTTC
cdr3_aa: CSVEDRAGGYEQYF

j_call: TRBJ2-7
v_call: TRBV12-3/TRBV12-4
clone_size: many
cdr3_length: 14
d_call: .
cdr3_nt: TGTGCCAGCAGTTTTGGCGGTCTCTCCTACGAGCAGTACTTC
cdr3_aa: CASSFGGLSYEQYF

j_call: TRBJ2-2
v_call: TRBV2
clone_size: .
cdr3_length: 13
d_call: TRBD2
cdr3_nt: TGTGCCAGCAGGCGGGAGGTCACCGGGGAGCTGTTTTTT
cdr3_aa: CASRREVTGELFF

j_call: TRBJ1-5
v_call: TRBV10-3
clone_size: few
cdr3_length: 14
d_call: .
cdr3_nt: TGTGCCATCAGTGGGGTACAGAGCAATCAGCCCCAGCATTTT
cdr3_aa: CAISGVQSNQPQHF

j_call: TRBJ1-1
v_call: TRBV11-2
clone_size: few
cdr3_length: 16
d_call: .
cdr3_nt: TGTGCCAGCAGCTTAGTGGCAGGGTGGAAGAACACTGAAGCTTTCTTT
cdr3_aa: CASSLVAGWKNTEAFF

j_call: TRBJ2-5
v_call: TRBV11-2
clone_size: many
cdr3_length: 13
d_call: .
cdr3_nt: TGTGCCAGCAGCTTCAGAGGGGTGGAGACCCAGTACTTC
cdr3_aa: CASSFRGVETQYF

j_call: TRBJ2-3
v_call: TRBV5-6
clone_size: few
cdr3_length: 15
d_call: .
cdr3_nt: TGTGCCAGCAGCTTGGTAGCGTCTAGCACAGATACGCAGTATTTT
cdr3_aa: CASSLVASSTDTQYF

j_call: TRBJ1-4
v_call: TRBV11-2
clone_size: many
cdr3_length: 16
d_call: TRBD1
cdr3_nt: TGTGCCAGCAGCCCCCTTGTGACAGGGGTGCATGAAAAACTGTTTTTT
cdr3_aa: CASSPLVTGVHEKLFF

j_call: TRBJ2-2
v_call: TRBV24-1
clone_size: few
cdr3_length: 12
d_call: .
cdr3_nt: TGTGCCACCAGTGATCGACGCGAGGAGCTGTTTTTT
cdr3_aa: CATSDRREELFF

j_call: TRBJ2-7
v_call: TRBV5-5
clone_size: .
cdr3_length: 15
d_call: TRBD2
cdr3_nt: TGTGCCAGCAGCTTGGTCGCTAGCGGGGCTTACGAGCAGTACTTC
cdr3_aa: CASSLVASGAYEQYF